The clone carrying this TCR beta chain appeared once. What it recognizes is unknown. A much larger clone differs from this one at a single base, so this may be a read error. TCRdb's copy holds only in-frame clones and misses some; the assay was immunoSEQ multiplex PCR. The repertoire has about 24,000 clones, almost 85% of them found once; the top ten carry about a tenth. This entry comes from a study of T cells in narcolepsy. Germline CDR1 is ENHRY and CDR2 is SYGVKD. The CDR3 runs 13 residues. Trimming left V 4 bases short and J 0 bases short, with 7 bases between. General study results and limits: Reportedly, autoreactive clonotypes were serially detected in patients' blood but not controls'.

The chain is built from TRBV10-3 and TRBJ2-7; D perhaps matches TRBD2 (6 bases). Specimen: memory (CD45RA-) CD4+ T cells from blood. The sequence came from a human donor in good health. CDR3 DNA sequence: TGTGCCATCAGTGGGGGGGACTCCTACGAGCAGTACTTC. Protein product: CAISGGDSYEQYF.